Reported below is one T cell receptor beta chain. This clonotype has a handful of counts. Which antigen it targets is not known. No per-base quality is available; no much larger clone lies one base away. This record comes from a study of T cells after yellow fever vaccination (dated by TCRdb to about 2019). About the study as a whole: Libraries from fractions with low cell numbers were prepared with the SMART-Seq v4 Ultra Low Input RNA kit. Bulk PBMC replicates and cell subsets were isolated from blood drawn at multiple timepoints before and after both primary and secondary immunization. To follow T-cell clones before and after primary and booster YFV17D yellow fever vaccination, bulk TCR alpha and beta repertoires were sequenced over time. Two healthy male donors, one aged 18 to 29 and one aged 30 to 40 years, were included in the cohort. The investigation overall reported the following: FACS-sorted repertoires could contain abundant contaminating clonotypes from the bulk population, so computational filtering was required. A small fraction of clonotypes showed up in both the CD4 and CD8 compartments, probably as a result of convergent recombination. Because only two donors were included in the study, the extent to which the findings can be generalized is limited. Most clones expanded after primary vaccination (about 96% of CD4 and around nine tenths of CD8) were re-detected after the booster, suggesting that broad memory maintenance occurred. The secondary T-cell response was found to be weaker but faster than the primary response, with a peak reached on day 5 rather than on day 15.

TCR cDNA was synthesized by 5'RACE template switching, through which a universal primer site and unique molecular identifiers were introduced. Priming for cDNA synthesis came from both the TCR alpha and TCR beta constant segments. Libraries were amplified in two PCR steps, with sample barcodes and sequencing adapters added in the second step. Sequencing of the libraries was done on either Illumina HiSeq 2500 (2x100 bp) or NovaSeq (2x150 bp). For the original study's pipeline: Reads were demultiplexed and collapsed into UMI consensus sequences with MIGEC, and V(D)J alignment was performed with MiXCR. Using edgeR on replicate PBMC samples, clonotypes were called vaccine-responding if FDR was below 0.01 and the log2 fold change was above 5 up to day 15. Bulk clonotypes were assigned CD4 or CD8 identity according to which sequenced CD4 or CD8 repertoire held them at higher abundance. TCRdb reran the public reads through fastp at Q25 and MiXCR, keeping productive beta chains. Here each entry gathers all rows of one CDR3 protein and keeps the most common genes and DNA. The V and J calls follow TCRdb's processing rather than the paper's. The sample records 450,000 to 550,000 distinct CDR3 sequences, about a fifth of which are singletons. The ten biggest clones cover around 16% of the sample.

What the treatment or condition label conveys for this sample: live attenuated yellow fever vaccine strain. At every blood-draw timepoint, two biological replicates of bulk PBMCs were collected. A standard Ficoll-Paque protocol was used to isolate PBMCs from peripheral blood. TriZol was used to extract RNA from bulk PBMCs, CD4 and CD8 fractions, and dextramer-positive and dextramer-negative fractions. Sample: PBMCs, taken 20 to 25 days after the first yellow fever vaccination. The sequence was collected from a man aged 18 to 35 who received the YFV17D yellow fever vaccine.

This receptor has the CDR3 CASSLRSLNQPQHF. Here is the DNA: TGTGCCAGCAGCTTGAGGTCGCTTAATCAGCCCCAGCATTTT. The chain is encoded by TRBV5-6 joined to TRBJ1-5, with no D gene named confidently. Relative to germline, V is 1 base shorter and J is 4 bases shorter, with 9 bases between their ends. CDR1 is given as SGHDT and CDR2 as YYEEEE, both from the germline V gene. Spanning cysteine to phenylalanine, the CDR3 consists of 14 amino acids. The read is trimmed to its CDR3 DNA, 42 bases read in frame from base 1.